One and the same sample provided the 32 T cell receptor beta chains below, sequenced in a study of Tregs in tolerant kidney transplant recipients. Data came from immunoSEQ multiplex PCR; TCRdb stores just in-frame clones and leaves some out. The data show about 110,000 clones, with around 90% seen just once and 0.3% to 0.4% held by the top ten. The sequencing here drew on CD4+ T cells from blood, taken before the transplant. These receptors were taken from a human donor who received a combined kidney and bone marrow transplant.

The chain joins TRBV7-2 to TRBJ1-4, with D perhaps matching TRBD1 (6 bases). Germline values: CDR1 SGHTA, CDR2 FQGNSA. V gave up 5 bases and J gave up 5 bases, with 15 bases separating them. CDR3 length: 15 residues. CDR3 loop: CASSRLGRGNEKLFF. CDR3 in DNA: TGTGCCAGCAGCCGCCTGGGGAGGGGGAATGAAAAACTGTTTTTT. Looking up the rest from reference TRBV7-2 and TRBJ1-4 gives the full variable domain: GAGVSQSPSNKVTEKGKDVELRCDPISGHTALYWYRQSLGQGLEFLIYFQGNSAPDKSGLPSDRFSAERTGGSVSTLTIQRTQQEDSAVYLCASSRLGRGNEKLFFGSGTQLSVL.

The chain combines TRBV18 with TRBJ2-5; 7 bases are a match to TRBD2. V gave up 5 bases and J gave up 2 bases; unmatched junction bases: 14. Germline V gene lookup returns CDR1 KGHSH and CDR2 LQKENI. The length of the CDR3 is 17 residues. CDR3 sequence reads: CASSSKILAVGQETQYF. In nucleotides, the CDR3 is TGTGCCAGCTCATCCAAGATTCTAGCGGTGGGGCAAGAGACCCAGTACTTC.

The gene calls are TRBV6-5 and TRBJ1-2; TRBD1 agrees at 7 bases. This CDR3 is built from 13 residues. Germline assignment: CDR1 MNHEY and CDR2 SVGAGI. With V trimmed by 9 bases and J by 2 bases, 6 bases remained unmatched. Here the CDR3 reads CASNRGQNYGYTF. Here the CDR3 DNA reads TGTGCCAGTAACAGGGGACAAAACTATGGCTACACCTTC.

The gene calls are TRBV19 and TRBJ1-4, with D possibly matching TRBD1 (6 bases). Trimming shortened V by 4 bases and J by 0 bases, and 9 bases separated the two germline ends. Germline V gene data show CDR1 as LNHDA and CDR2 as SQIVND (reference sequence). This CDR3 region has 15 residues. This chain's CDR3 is CASSSRDTTNEKLFF. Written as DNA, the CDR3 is TGTGCCAGTAGTAGCCGGGACACAACTAATGAAAAACTGTTTTTT.

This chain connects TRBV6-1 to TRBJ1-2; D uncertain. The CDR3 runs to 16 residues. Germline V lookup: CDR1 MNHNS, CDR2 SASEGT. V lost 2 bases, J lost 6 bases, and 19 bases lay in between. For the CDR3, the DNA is TGTGCCAGCAGTGAACCTCCCGTCGCGGGGAGAGATGGCTACACCTTC. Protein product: CASSEPPVAGRDGYTF.

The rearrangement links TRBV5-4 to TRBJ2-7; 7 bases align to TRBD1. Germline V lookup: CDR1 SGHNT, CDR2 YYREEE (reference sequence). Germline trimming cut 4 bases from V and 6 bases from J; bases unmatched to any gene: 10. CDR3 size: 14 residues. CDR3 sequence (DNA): TGTGCCAGCAGCCGTCCGGGACAGTCTTCCGAGCAGTACTTC. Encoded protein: CASSRPGQSSEQYF.

The CDR3 coding sequence is TGTGCCAGCAGCTTCGGGGGGCCGTACTATGGCTACACCTTC. It codes for CASSFGGPYYGYTF. V usage is TRBV5-5 and J usage is TRBJ1-2; D is perhaps TRBD1 (6 bases). The CDR3 is 14 amino acids. The ends were cut back, 2 bases at V and 3 bases at J, with 11 bases in the middle. Germline CDR1 SGHKS, CDR2 YYEKEE (reference sequence).

The CDR3 region has the DNA TGTGCCAGCACGCCAGCGGGGGGGACCGGGGAGCTGTTTTTT. Encoded protein: CASTPAGGTGELFF. The gene calls are TRBV6-5 and TRBJ2-2; 10 positions match TRBD2. The germline gives CDR1 MNHEY, CDR2 SVGAGI. The CDR3 has 14 amino acids. Germline trimming cut 7 bases from V and 5 bases from J; bases unmatched to any gene: 4.

The CDR3 here is CASSRAGGAQETQYF. The CDR3 DNA reads TGTGCCAGCAGCCGAGCGGGGGGGGCTCAAGAGACCCAGTACTTC. This chain connects TRBV5-4 to TRBJ2-5; 10 nucleotides align to TRBD2. Germline V gene lookup returns CDR1 SGHNT and CDR2 YYREEE (reference sequence). With 4 bases clipped from V and 2 bases from J, the junction kept 5 bases outside the gene matches. The CDR3 sequence is 15 residues long. Full variable domain (remainder filled in from reference TRBV5-4 and TRBJ2-5): ETGVTQSPTHLIKTRGQQVTLRCSSQSGHNTVSWYQQALGQGPQFIFQYYREEENGRGNFPPRFSGLQFPNYSSELNVNALELDDSALYLCASSRAGGAQETQYFGPGTRLLVL.

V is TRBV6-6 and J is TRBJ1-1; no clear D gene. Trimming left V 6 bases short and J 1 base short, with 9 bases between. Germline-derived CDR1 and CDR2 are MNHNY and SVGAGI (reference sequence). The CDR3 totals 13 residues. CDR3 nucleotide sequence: TGTGCCAGCAGCGACATTACGAACACTGAAGCTTTCTTT. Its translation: CASSDITNTEAFF.

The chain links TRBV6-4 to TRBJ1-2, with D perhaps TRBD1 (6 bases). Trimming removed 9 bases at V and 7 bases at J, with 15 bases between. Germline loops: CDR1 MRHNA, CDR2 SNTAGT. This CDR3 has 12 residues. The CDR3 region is CASYYRGGGYTF. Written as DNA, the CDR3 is TGTGCCAGTTACTATAGGGGGGGTGGCTACACCTTC.

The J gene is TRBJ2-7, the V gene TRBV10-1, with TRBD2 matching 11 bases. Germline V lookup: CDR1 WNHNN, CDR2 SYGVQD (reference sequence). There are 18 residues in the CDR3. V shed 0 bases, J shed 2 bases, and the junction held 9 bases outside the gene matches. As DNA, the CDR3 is TGCGCCAGCAGTGAGTCGCCTAGCGGGAGGTACTCTCCCTACGAGCAGTACTTC. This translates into CASSESPSGRYSPYEQYF.

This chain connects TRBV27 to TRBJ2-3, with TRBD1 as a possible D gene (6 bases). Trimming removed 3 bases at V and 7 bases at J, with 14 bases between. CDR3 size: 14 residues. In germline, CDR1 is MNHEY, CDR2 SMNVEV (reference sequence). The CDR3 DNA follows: TGTGCCAGCAGTTTCGCACAGGGAAAACATACGCAGTATTTT. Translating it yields CASSFAQGKHTQYF.

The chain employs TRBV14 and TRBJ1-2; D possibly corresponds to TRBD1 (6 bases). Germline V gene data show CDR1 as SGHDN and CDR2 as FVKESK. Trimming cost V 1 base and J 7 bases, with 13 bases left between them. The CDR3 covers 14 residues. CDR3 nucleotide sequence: TGTGCCAGCAGCCAAGGGACAGAGCTTTCTGGCTACACCTTC. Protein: CASSQGTELSGYTF.

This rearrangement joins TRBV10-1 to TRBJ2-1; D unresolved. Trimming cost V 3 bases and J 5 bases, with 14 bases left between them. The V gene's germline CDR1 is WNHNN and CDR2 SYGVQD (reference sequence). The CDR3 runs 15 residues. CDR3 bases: TGCGCCAGCAGTGAATTTGGAGTTCCCGACAATGAGCAGTTCTTC. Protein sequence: CASSEFGVPDNEQFF.

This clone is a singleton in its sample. CDR3 sequence (DNA): TGTGCCAGCAGCTTGCAGGGGGAGACCGGGGAGCTGTTTTTT. Its translation is CASSLQGETGELFF. This chain connects TRBV11-3 to TRBJ2-2, with 7 bases identical to TRBD1. The V and J ends lost 3 bases and 5 bases, in that order; junction bases with no gene match: 3. Germline CDR1 reads SGHNT; CDR2 reads YENEEA. The CDR3 is 14 amino acids.

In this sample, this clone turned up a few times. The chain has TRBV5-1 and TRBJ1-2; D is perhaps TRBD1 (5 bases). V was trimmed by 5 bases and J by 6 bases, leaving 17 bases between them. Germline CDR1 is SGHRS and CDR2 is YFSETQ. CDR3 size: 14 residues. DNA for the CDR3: TGCGCCAGCAGTCAGTTCGGGGGACCGGATGGCTACACCTTC. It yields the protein CASSQFGGPDGYTF.

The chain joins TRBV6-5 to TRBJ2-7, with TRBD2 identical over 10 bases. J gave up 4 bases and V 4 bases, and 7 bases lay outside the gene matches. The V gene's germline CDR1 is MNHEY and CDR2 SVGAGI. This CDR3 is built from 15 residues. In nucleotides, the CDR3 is TGTGCCAGCAGTTCCCCGACTAGCGGGCCGTACGAGCAGTACTTC. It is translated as CASSSPTSGPYEQYF.

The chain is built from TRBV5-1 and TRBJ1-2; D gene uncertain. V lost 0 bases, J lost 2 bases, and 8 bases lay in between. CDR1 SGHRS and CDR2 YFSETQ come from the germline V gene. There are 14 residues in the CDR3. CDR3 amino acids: CASSLGGRNYGYTF. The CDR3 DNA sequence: TGCGCCAGCAGCTTGGGAGGCAGAAACTATGGCTACACCTTC.

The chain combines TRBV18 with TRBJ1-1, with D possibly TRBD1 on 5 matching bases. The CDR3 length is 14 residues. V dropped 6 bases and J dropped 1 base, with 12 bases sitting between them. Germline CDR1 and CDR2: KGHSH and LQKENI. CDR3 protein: CASSRGSENTEAFF. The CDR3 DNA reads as TGTGCCAGCTCCCGGGGGTCCGAGAACACTGAAGCTTTCTTT.

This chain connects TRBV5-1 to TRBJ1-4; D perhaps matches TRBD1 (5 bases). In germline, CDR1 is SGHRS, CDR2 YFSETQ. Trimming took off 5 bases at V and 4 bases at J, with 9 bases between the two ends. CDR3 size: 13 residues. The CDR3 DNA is TGCGCCAGCAGGTGGGGCGTTAATGAAAAACTGTTTTTT. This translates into CASRWGVNEKLFF.

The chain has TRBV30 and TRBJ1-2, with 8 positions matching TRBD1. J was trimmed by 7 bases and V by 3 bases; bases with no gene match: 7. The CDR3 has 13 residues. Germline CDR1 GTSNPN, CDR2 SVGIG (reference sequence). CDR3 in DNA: TGTGCCTGGAGCCCACAGGGGGGGGCTGGCTACACCTTC. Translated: CAWSPQGGAGYTF.

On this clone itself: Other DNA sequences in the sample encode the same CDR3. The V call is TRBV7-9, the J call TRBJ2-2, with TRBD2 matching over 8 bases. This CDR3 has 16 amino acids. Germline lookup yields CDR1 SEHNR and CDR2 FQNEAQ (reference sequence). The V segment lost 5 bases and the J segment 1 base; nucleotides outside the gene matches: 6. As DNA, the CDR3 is TGTGCCAGCAGCCCGTTGGCGGGGGGGAACACCGGGGAGCTGTTTTTT. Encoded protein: CASSPLAGGNTGELFF.

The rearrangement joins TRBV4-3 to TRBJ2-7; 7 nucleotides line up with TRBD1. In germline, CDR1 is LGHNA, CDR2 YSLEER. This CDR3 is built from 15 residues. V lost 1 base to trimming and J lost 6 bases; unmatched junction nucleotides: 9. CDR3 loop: CASSQAATGSFEQYF. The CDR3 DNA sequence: TGCGCCAGCAGCCAAGCCGCGACAGGGTCTTTCGAGCAGTACTTC.

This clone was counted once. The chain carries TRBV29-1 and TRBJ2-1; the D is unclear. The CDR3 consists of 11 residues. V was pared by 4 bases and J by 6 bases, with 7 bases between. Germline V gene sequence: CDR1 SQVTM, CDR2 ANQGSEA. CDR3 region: CSVVYRNEQFF. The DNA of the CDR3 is TGCAGCGTTGTCTATCGCAATGAGCAGTTCTTC.

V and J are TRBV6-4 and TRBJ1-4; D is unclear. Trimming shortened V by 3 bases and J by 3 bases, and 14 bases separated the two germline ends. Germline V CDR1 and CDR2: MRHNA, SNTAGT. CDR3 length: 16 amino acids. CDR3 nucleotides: TGTGCCAGCAGTGAGTACTGGCAGGCCCCTAATGAAAAACTGTTTTTT. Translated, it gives CASSEYWQAPNEKLFF.

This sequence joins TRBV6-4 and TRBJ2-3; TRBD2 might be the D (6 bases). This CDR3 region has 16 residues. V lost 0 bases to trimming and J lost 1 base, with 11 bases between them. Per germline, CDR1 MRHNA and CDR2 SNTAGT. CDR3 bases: TGTGCCAGCAGTGACTCGGGGGGTGGTGGCACAGATACGCAGTATTTT. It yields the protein CASSDSGGGGTDTQYF.

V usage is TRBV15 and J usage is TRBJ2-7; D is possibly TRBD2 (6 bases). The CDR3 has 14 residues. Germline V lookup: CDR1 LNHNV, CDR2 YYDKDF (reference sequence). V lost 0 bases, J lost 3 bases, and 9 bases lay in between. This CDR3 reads CATSRDGTLYEQYF. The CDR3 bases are TGTGCCACCAGCAGAGACGGGACTCTCTACGAGCAGTACTTC.

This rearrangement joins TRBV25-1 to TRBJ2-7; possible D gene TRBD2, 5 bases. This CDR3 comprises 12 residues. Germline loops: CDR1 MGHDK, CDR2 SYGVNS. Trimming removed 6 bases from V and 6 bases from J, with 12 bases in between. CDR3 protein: CASSQGRGEQYF. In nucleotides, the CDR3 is TGTGCCAGCAGCCAAGGTCGGGGCGAGCAGTACTTC.

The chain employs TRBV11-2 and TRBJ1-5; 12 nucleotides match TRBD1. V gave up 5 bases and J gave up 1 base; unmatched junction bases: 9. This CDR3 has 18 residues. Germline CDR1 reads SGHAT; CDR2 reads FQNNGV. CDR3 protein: CASSPGTGGPWSNQPQHF. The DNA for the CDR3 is TGTGCCAGCAGCCCCGGGACAGGGGGCCCCTGGAGCAATCAGCCCCAGCATTTT.

This CDR3 is CASRKQTNTEAFF. The CDR3, as DNA: TGTGCCAGTAGAAAACAGACGAACACTGAAGCTTTCTTT. This rearrangement joins TRBV19 to TRBJ1-1; no firm D call. V lost 6 bases to trimming and J lost 1 base, with 9 bases between them. Germline-derived CDR1 and CDR2 are LNHDA and SQIVND (reference sequence). The length of the CDR3 is 13 residues. Complete variable domain (other parts from reference TRBV19 and TRBJ1-1): DGGITQSPKYLFRKEGQNVTLSCEQNLNHDAMYWYRQDPGQGLRLIYYSQIVNDFQKGDIAEGYSVSREKKESFPLTVTSAQKNPTAFYLCASRKQTNTEAFFGQGTRLTVV.

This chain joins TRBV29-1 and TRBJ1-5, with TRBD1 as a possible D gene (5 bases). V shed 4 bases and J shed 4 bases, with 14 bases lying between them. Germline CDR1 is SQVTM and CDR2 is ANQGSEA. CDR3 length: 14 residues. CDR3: CSVAVDSLNQPQHF. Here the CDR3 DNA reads TGCAGCGTTGCCGTCGACAGCTTAAATCAGCCCCAGCATTTT.